These 27 T cell receptor beta chains came from one sample sequenced in a study of tumor and adjacent non-tumor tissue in lung cancer. The template was RNA from unsorted bulk tissue. A modified ARM-PCR protocol with three rounds of nested PCR amplified TCRbeta. From the multiplex PCR reads, TCRdb called clonotypes with MiXCR, one entry per CDR3 protein. The profile shows roughly 76,000 distinct CDR3 sequences, 65% to 75% of them singletons. Sequences were obtained from lung tumor tissue. These receptors were taken from a woman in her 70s with non-small cell lung cancer.

On this clonotype itself: The junction does not match germline at one end; this may be a read error. The rearrangement joins TRBV28 to TRBJ1-1, with D hard to call. The CDR3 runs to 14 residues. Germline V gene data show CDR1 as MDHEN and CDR2 as SYDVKM. As DNA, the CDR3 is TGTGCCAGCAGTGCCCCATCATTGAATACTGAAGATTTCTTT. Its protein is CASSAPSLNTEDFF.

By frequency in the sample, this clonotype is medium-sized. The chain joins TRBV6-1 to TRBJ2-1; D is possibly TRBD1 or TRBD2 (5 bases each). The CDR3 extends over 14 amino acids. The germline V gene has CDR1 MNHNS and CDR2 SASEGT. V was pared by 2 bases and J by 6 bases, with 11 bases between. CDR3 bases: TGTGCCAGCAGTGAATCCGGGGCTTTCAATGAGCAGTTCTTC. Its protein product is CASSESGAFNEQFF.

Concerning this clonotype itself: One junction end does not reproduce the germline sequence, and a read error may be involved. This chain's CDR3 is CSAREAEGPRMSSDTHYF. DNA for the CDR3: TGCAGTGCTAGAGAGGCGGAGGGGCCGAGAATGTCATCAGATACGCACTATTTT. The chain links TRBV20-1 to TRBJ2-3; D perhaps matches TRBD2 (6 bases). This CDR3 region has 18 residues. The V gene's germline CDR1 is DFQATT and CDR2 SNEGSKA (reference sequence).

This clonotype was found a few times. The CDR3 spells CSARDMAGEPYEQYF. CDR3 coding DNA: TGCAGTGCTAGAGATATGGCGGGAGAACCCTACGAGCAGTACTTC. J is TRBJ2-7 and V is TRBV20-1; TRBD2 matches 7 bases. In germline, CDR1 is DFQATT, CDR2 SNEGSKA (reference sequence). This CDR3 spans 15 amino acids. V was pared by 0 bases and J by 2 bases, with 7 bases of the junction left unmatched.

This clonotype was seen repeatedly, ten times or more. The gene calls are TRBV5-1 and TRBJ2-1, with 14 nucleotides matching TRBD2. The germline V gene encodes CDR1 SGHRS and CDR2 YFSETQ. V lost 3 bases and J lost 5; bases outside the gene matches: 19. The CDR3 is made up of 21 amino acids. The CDR3 spells CASSYYPPGLAGVPNDNEQFF. CDR3 sequence (DNA): TGCGCCAGCAGCTACTATCCCCCGGGACTAGCGGGAGTCCCCAATGACAATGAGCAGTTCTTC. The full variable domain, with the rest looked up from reference TRBV5-1 and TRBJ2-1, is KAGVTQTPRYLIKTRGQQVTLSCSPISGHRSVSWYQQTPGQGLQFLFEYFSETQRNKGNFPGRFSGRQFSNSRSEMNVSTLELGDSALYLCASSYYPPGLAGVPNDNEQFFGPGTRLTVL.

On this clonotype: A junction boundary mismatches the germline segment, possibly from a read error. CDR3 coding DNA: TGTGCTAGCAGCTTGGCCTTGACTAACGGAACCTACGAGCAGTATTTC. This translates into CASSLALTNGTYEQYF. The V call is TRBV5-4, the J call TRBJ2-7, with a tentative D call TRBD2 (5 bases). The length of the CDR3 is 16 residues. CDR1 is SGHNT and CDR2 is YYREEE in the germline V gene (reference sequence).

Regarding this clonotype: The junction does not match germline at one end; this may be a read error. The CDR3 nucleotides are TGTGTCAGCAGCTTAGGTCCCGGGACAGGACACCTCTATGGCTACACCTTC. This codes for CVSSLGPGTGHLYGYTF. This rearrangement joins TRBV7-9 to TRBJ1-2; TRBD1 agrees at 8 bases. In germline, CDR1 is SEHNR, CDR2 FQNEAQ (reference sequence). The CDR3 consists of 17 residues.

As for this clonotype: One base away lies a much larger clone, so this may be a sequencing read error. The gene calls are TRBV7-8 and TRBJ2-5; TRBD2 matches at 10 bases. Germline V lookup: CDR1 SGHVS, CDR2 FQNEAQ. The CDR3 has 16 residues. CDR3 DNA sequence: TGTGCCAGCAGCCCTCAGCGGGAGGGGAGTTCGGAGATCCAGTACTTC. As protein: CASSPQREGSSEIQYF.

This clonotype was observed once. Its ends do not fully match the called genes, so a read error is possible. CDR3: CSVRQDRGRRVETQYF. The CDR3 coding sequence is TGCAGTGTTAGACAGGACAGGGGGCGCCGGGTAGAGACCCAGTACTTC. The genes are TRBV20-1 and TRBJ2-5; 11 positions agree with TRBD1. This CDR3 has 16 amino acids. Germline-derived CDR1 and CDR2 are DFQATT and SNEGSKA (reference sequence).

This clonotype was counted between two and nine times. A much larger clone differs from this one at a single base, so this may be a read error. The rearrangement joins TRBV6-1 to TRBJ2-5; D unclear. Per the germline V gene, CDR1 is MNHNS and CDR2 is SASEGT. This CDR3 has 13 residues. The DNA for the CDR3 is TGTGCCAGCAGTGAAGTAGACCAAGAGACCCAGCACTTC. Amino acid sequence: CASSEVDQETQHF.

The rearrangement links TRBV28 to TRBJ2-7, with D tentatively TRBD1 (7 bases). The J call may be mistaken, given a closer DNA end match to TRBJ2-1. The CDR3 sequence is 16 residues long. Germline V lookup: CDR1 MDHEN, CDR2 SYDVKM. This CDR3 is CASSLWLRGDSYEQFF. For the CDR3, the DNA is TGTGCCAGCAGTTTATGGCTCAGGGGGGATTCATACGAGCAGTTCTTC.

Note on this clonotype: A clone one base away is much larger, so this may be a read error. This chain joins TRBV5-1 and TRBJ2-3, with D perhaps matching TRBD2 (7 bases). V lost 1 base and J 5 bases, leaving 20 bases between the germline ends. CDR3 length: 17 residues. Germline V gene sequence: CDR1 SGHRS, CDR2 YFSETQ. The CDR3 nucleotides are TGCGCCAGCAGCTTGACCCCTCCGGGGGGCGTGGGAGATACGCAGTATTTT. It encodes CASSLTPPGGVGDTQYF.

This chain links TRBV25-1 with TRBJ2-3; maybe TRBD2 (5 bases). V was pared by 5 bases and J by 4 bases, with 19 bases between. The CDR3 spans 16 residues. Germline V gene sequence: CDR1 MGHDK, CDR2 SYGVNS. The CDR3 nucleotides are TGTGCCAGCAGTCCTCTGGAGGCCATGGCATCAGATACGCAGTATTTT. Translating gives CASSPLEAMASDTQYF.

To note about this clonotype: A junction end diverges from the germline sequence, so it may reflect a read error. This chain connects TRBV4-2 to TRBJ2-3; D gene unclear. The CDR3 loop spans 14 amino acids. Germline V gene lookup returns CDR1 LGHNA and CDR2 YNFKEQ. CDR3 protein: CASNQDRTADTHYF. The CDR3 region has the DNA TGTGCCAGCAACCAAGATCGTACCGCAGATACGCATTATTTT.

The gene calls are TRBV4-2 and TRBJ2-6; D not certain. Trimming shortened V by 5 bases and J by 0 bases, and 20 bases separated the two germline ends. The CDR3 has 19 amino acids. Germline V gene sequence: CDR1 LGHNA, CDR2 YNFKEQ. The DNA of the CDR3 is TGTGCCAGCAGCTCTTCGGGTGAAGGATCTCACTCTGGGGCCAACGTCCTGACTTTC. This codes for CASSSSGEGSHSGANVLTF.

This clonotype has only a few counts. Being one base from a much bigger clone, this may be a read error. The chain has TRBV24-1 and TRBJ1-2; weak D call: TRBD1 (5 bases). The CDR3 extends over 12 amino acids. Germline V CDR1 and CDR2: KGHDR, SFDVKD. Trimming cost V 8 bases and J 4 bases, with 10 bases left between them. CDR3 nucleotides: TGTGCCACCAATGAGCAGGGCTATGGCTACACCTTC. Protein product: CATNEQGYGYTF.

The genes are TRBV20-1 and TRBJ2-2; D might be TRBD1 or TRBD2, each matching 5 bases. V was trimmed by 3 bases and J by 4 bases, leaving 15 bases between them. The CDR3 covers 15 residues. The germline CDR1 and CDR2 sequences are DFQATT and SNEGSKA (reference sequence). CDR3 nucleotides: TGCAGTGCTAGCCAATGGGGGTCGGTCACCGGGGAGCTGTTTTTT. It encodes CSASQWGSVTGELFF.

Points on this clonotype: Given a much more abundant clone one base away, this may be a read error. The chain carries TRBV28 and TRBJ1-5, with D possibly matching TRBD1 (6 bases). This CDR3 contains 16 residues. Germline CDR1 and CDR2: MDHEN and SYDVKM. The CDR3 nucleotides are TGTGCCAGCAGTCCCGTGGGGGGCAATAGCAATCAGCCCCGGCATTTT. Its protein is CASSPVGGNSNQPRHF.

This chain links TRBV29-1 with TRBJ2-5; D is perhaps TRBD2 (6 bases). The CDR3 covers 14 residues. The germline V gene encodes CDR1 SQVTM and CDR2 ANQGSEA. The ends were cut back, 5 bases at V and 9 bases at J, with 22 bases in the middle. CDR3 sequence: CSVCRASGGDAQYF. The CDR3 nucleotides are TGCAGCGTTTGTCGGGCTTCAGGAGGGGATGCCCAGTACTTC.

This clonotype occurred once. This may arise from a read error, as a much more abundant clone is one base away. V is TRBV5-1 and J is TRBJ1-1, with D perhaps TRBD1 (5 bases). The CDR3 loop spans 14 amino acids. In germline, CDR1 is SGHRS, CDR2 YFSETQ. The CDR3 is CASSLDRYNTEDFF. The DNA for the CDR3 is TGCGCCAGCAGCTTGGACAGGTATAACACTGAAGATTTCTTT.

The J gene is TRBJ2-3, the V gene TRBV29-1, with D possibly TRBD1 on 5 matching bases. This CDR3 is 12 amino acids long. Germline CDR1 reads SQVTM; CDR2 reads ANQGSEA. CDR3 in DNA: TGCATCGTCTTCACAGGTACAGATACGCAGTATTTT. Residues: CIVFTGTDTQYF.

This sequence joins TRBV12-3 or TRBV12-4 and TRBJ2-4; D unresolved. Trimming cost V 6 bases and J 6 bases, with 12 bases left between them. There are 13 residues in the CDR3. The CDR3 reads CASRFQMGNIQYF. CDR3 nucleotides: TGTGCCAGCAGATTCCAGATGGGAAACATTCAGTACTTC.

The chain employs TRBV5-4 and TRBJ2-7; TRBD1 or TRBD2 may be the D gene (5 bases each). Germline V gene lookup returns CDR1 SGHNT and CDR2 YYREEE (reference sequence). The CDR3 consists of 14 residues. The ends were cut back, 0 bases at V and 7 bases at J, with 14 bases in the middle. This CDR3 reads CASSLDGDPHEQYF. The CDR3 coding sequence is TGTGCCAGCAGCTTGGACGGGGACCCCCATGAGCAGTACTTC.

On this clonotype itself: Sequence at one end of the junction differs from germline and may be a read error. The gene calls are TRBV5-5 and TRBJ2-7, with unresolved D. CDR3 length equals 15 residues. Germline V gives CDR1 SGHKS, CDR2 YYEKEE (reference sequence). As DNA, the CDR3 is TGTCCCAGCAGCTTGGGATCACGAGCCTCCTACGAGCAGTACTTC. The encoded protein is CPSSLGSRASYEQYF.

As regards this clonotype: Germline and junction disagree at one end, which may indicate a read error. V usage is TRBV28 and J usage is TRBJ2-7, with D possibly TRBD1 on 6 matching bases. The CDR3 spans 14 residues. CDR1 is MDHEN and CDR2 is SYDVKM in the germline V gene. The chain's CDR3 is CASSFGSEAGEQYF. CDR3 nucleotide sequence: TGTGCCAGCAGTTTTGGATCCGAGGCAGGGGAGCAGTATTTC. Full variable domain (outside the CDR3, taken from reference TRBV28 and TRBJ2-7): DVKVTQSSRYLVKRTGEKVFLECVQDMDHENMFWYRQDPGLGLRLIYFSYDVKMKEKGDIPEGYSVSREKKERFSLILESASTNQTSMYLCASSFGSEAGEQYFGPGTRLTVT.

About this clonotype itself: The CDR3 does not close with the conserved phenylalanine or tryptophan, likely indicating a read error. The V and J genes are TRBV5-4 and TRBJ1-1, with D possibly being TRBD1 (6 bases). Trimming cost V 4 bases and J 3 bases, with 16 bases left between them. This CDR3 has 15 residues. In germline, CDR1 is SGHNT, CDR2 YYREEE (reference sequence). CDR3 coding DNA: TGTGCCAGCAGCCTTACCGGACAGAGGGACACTGAAGCTTTCTTA. Protein product: CASSLTGQRDTEAFL.

This clonotype has just a few counts. The gene calls are TRBV7-3 and TRBJ2-1, with D hard to call. CDR1 SGHTA and CDR2 FQGTGA come from the germline V gene. V was clipped by 1 base and J by 8 bases, with 6 bases between them. The CDR3 has 12 residues. The CDR3 here is CASSLSRDEQFF. In DNA, the CDR3 is TGTGCCAGCAGCTTAAGTCGGGATGAGCAGTTCTTC.